This is a list of T cell receptor beta chains from one sample in a study of blood T cell repertoires in COVID-19. TCRdb keeps only in-frame clones here, not all; method: immunoSEQ multiplex PCR. The table has more than 85,000 clones, approximately 84% seen once; the top ten hold 10%. Sequenced: peripheral blood. The receptors here all came from a man in his sixties or seventies with acute or convalescent COVID-19. CDR3s include the opening cysteine and the closing phenylalanine or tryptophan. D genes are given only for firm matches. Expanded clones get a size class; other rows say once, few or many, or leave the size out.

d_call	clone_size	v_call	j_call	cdr3_nt	cdr3_aa
-	-	TRBV5-1	TRBJ1-4	TGCGCCAGCAGCACCCAGGGGCAGGTTAATGAAAAACTGTTTTTT	CASSTQGQVNEKLFF
TRBD1	-	TRBV28	TRBJ1-2	TGTGCCAGCAGTTCCGGGACAGGGCTAGGCTACACCTTC	CASSSGTGLGYTF
TRBD2	-	TRBV6-1	TRBJ2-7	TGTGCCAGCAGTGGCTTAGCGGGGGGCCTTGATCCCTACGAGCAGTACTTC	CASSGLAGGLDPYEQYF
TRBD1	once	TRBV3-1/TRBV3-2	TRBJ1-1	TGTGCCAGCAGCCAAGGTATTCCAGGGGGCGTCTACACTGAAGCTTTCTTT	CASSQGIPGGVYTEAFF
TRBD2	-	TRBV18	TRBJ2-7	TGTGCCAGCTCACCGGCGGGGGAACGAGACGAGCAGTACTTC	CASSPAGERDEQYF
TRBD1	once	TRBV2	TRBJ1-1	TGTGCCAGCAGTGTGGGACAGGGAATATTAAGGGGCACTGAAGCTTTCTTT	CASSVGQGILRGTEAFF
TRBD1	-	TRBV29-1	TRBJ2-5	TGCAGCGTTTTGGGGGACAGGGGCTTCGGAGAGACCCAGTACTTC	CSVLGDRGFGETQYF
TRBD1	-	TRBV30	TRBJ1-1	TGTGCCTGGTCAGGGGGTAAGAAGGCTTTCTTT	CAWSGGKKAFF
-	-	TRBV7-8	TRBJ1-5	TGTGCCAGCAGCCGACAGTATGACAATCAGCCCCAGCATTTT	CASSRQYDNQPQHF
TRBD1	-	TRBV18	TRBJ2-5	TGTGCCAGCTCACCACAGGAGCAGGGGGCGACGAAGACCCAGTACTTC	CASSPQEQGATKTQYF
TRBD1	few	TRBV6-5	TRBJ1-2	TGTGCCAGCAGTTTCCGGGACAGAGCGTATGGCTACACCTTC	CASSFRDRAYGYTF
TRBD2	-	TRBV2	TRBJ2-2	TGTGCCAGCCAGGAGACTAGCAACACCGGGGAGCTGTTTTTT	CASQETSNTGELFF
TRBD1	-	TRBV5-8	TRBJ1-5	TGTGCCAGCAGTTCCCGTAAAGGGACAGGGATTAATCAGCCCCAGCATTTT	CASSSRKGTGINQPQHF
-	-	TRBV30	TRBJ1-1	TGTGCCTGGACTAGGGGTGTCGTAGGGAACACTGAAGCTTTCTTT	CAWTRGVVGNTEAFF
-	-	TRBV25-1	TRBJ1-6	TGTGCCAGCACCCTGAGGAGCTCCTATAATTCACCCCTCCACTTT	CASTLRSSYNSPLHF
-	-	TRBV7-9	TRBJ1-2	TGTGCCAGCAGCCCCGGACAGAACTATGGCTACACCTTC	CASSPGQNYGYTF
TRBD2	-	TRBV9	TRBJ2-1	TGTGCCAGCAGCGTAGTGGCTAGCGGGGGAACCTACAATGAGCAGTTCTTC	CASSVVASGGTYNEQFF
-	-	TRBV12-2	TRBJ2-6	TGTGCAAGTCGCTCCCTCCCCGCAGGCCACTCTGGGGCCAACGTCCTGACTTTC	CASRSLPAGHSGANVLTF
-	-	TRBV29-1	TRBJ2-2	TGCAGCGTTGAAGGAGGGAACACCGGGGAGCTGTTTTTT	CSVEGGNTGELFF
-	-	TRBV15	TRBJ2-6	TGTGCCGCGAGGGTCGTCCTGACTTTC	CAARVVLTF
TRBD1	-	TRBV6-5	TRBJ1-4	TGTGCCAGCAGCTACAGGGGGCCTAAGGAAAAACTGTTTTTT	CASSYRGPKEKLFF
-	-	TRBV20-1	TRBJ1-1	TGCAGTACTAGTGGGGCAATAGCGCCGAACACTGAAGCTTTCTTT	CSTSGAIAPNTEAFF
-	-	TRBV15	TRBJ1-1	TGTGCCACCAGCATTAAGGGGCGGAACACTGAAGCTTTCTTT	CATSIKGRNTEAFF
-	-	TRBV19	TRBJ1-3	TGTGCCAGCCGGGACATGAGCTCTGGAAACACCATATATTTT	CASRDMSSGNTIYF
-	-	TRBV5-8	TRBJ1-4	TGTGCCAGCGGAGGCAATCCATGGAAACTGTTTTTT	CASGGNPWKLFF
-	-	TRBV6-1	TRBJ1-2	TGTGCCAGCAGTCCGGACACTTTTGATCGCTATGGCTACACCTTC	CASSPDTFDRYGYTF
-	-	TRBV6-5	TRBJ2-3	TGTGCCACACAACGACTTGGGGAGACAGATACGCAGTATTTT	CATQRLGETDTQYF
TRBD2	-	TRBV6-4	TRBJ2-1	TGTGCCAGCAGTGACCAGGGACTAGCTACCTACAATGAGCAGTTCTTC	CASSDQGLATYNEQFF
-	-	TRBV5-1	TRBJ1-5	TGCGCCAGCAGACTTGACACAAGCAATCAGCCCCAGCATTTT	CASRLDTSNQPQHF
-	-	TRBV21-1	TRBJ1-1	TGTGCCAGCAGCAAAGAGGGGAGGGAGGGAACTGAAGCTTTCTTT	CASSKEGREGTEAFF
-	-	TRBV7-2	TRBJ1-1	TGTGCCAGCAGCCTACGGACGAGCGGTACTATTCTTGAAGCTTTCTTT	CASSLRTSGTILEAFF
-	few	TRBV6-6	TRBJ1-5	TGTGCCAGCAGTTACTCCGCAGGGAATCAGCCCCAGCATTTT	CASSYSAGNQPQHF
TRBD2	-	TRBV12-3/TRBV12-4	TRBJ2-7	TGTGCCAGCAGTTTAATGGGGGGGGTGGAGCAGTACTTC	CASSLMGGVEQYF
-	-	TRBV5-1	TRBJ1-2	TGCGCCAGCAGCCAGCTGGACGGGAGATATGGCTACACCTTC	CASSQLDGRYGYTF
TRBD1	-	TRBV6-5	TRBJ1-2	TGTGCCAGCATTCCGGGACAGGGGTTTTCCTATGGCTACACCTTC	CASIPGQGFSYGYTF
-	-	TRBV5-1	TRBJ2-1	TGCGCCAGCAGCTTGGATACAGGAAAGCAGTTCTTC	CASSLDTGKQFF
-	-	TRBV4-2	TRBJ2-2	TGTGCCAGCAGCACCGCTTTTGACTACGGGGAGCTGTTTTTT	CASSTAFDYGELFF